This TCR beta chain was recovered during a study of cytomegalovirus exposure and HLA in healthy donors. It was with 60 Vbeta and 13 Jbeta primers that the PCR ran. The table came from immunoSEQ multiplex PCR; TCRdb's copy has only in-frame clones and leaves some out. The sample has approximately 22,000 clones, 65% to 85% seen once. This clonotype was obtained from a man aged 60 to 69 in good health and CMV-seronegative. Sequencing was carried out using PBMCs.

The CDR3 DNA reads TGTGCCAGCAGTGGAACTAGCGGGAGTCTGTACGAGCAGTACTTC. This gives the protein CASSGTSGSLYEQYF. V is TRBV28 and J is TRBJ2-7; 11 nucleotides agree with TRBD2. Per the germline V gene, CDR1 is MDHEN and CDR2 is SYDVKM. The CDR3 totals 15 residues. Trimming at V came to 5 bases and at J to 4 bases, leaving 7 bases not matched to a gene.